This T cell receptor (beta chain) was recovered during a study of blood T cell repertoires in COVID-19. Study-wide background: Samples came from the United States, Italy and Spain, spanning acute and convalescent COVID-19. PBMCs, B-cell-depleted T cells, or T cells provided the cDNA or gDNA that made up the material.

Study processing details: Estimation of nucleated cell counts relied on the amplification of reference gene primers. Libraries were prepared by immunoSEQ multiplex PCR; TCRdb keeps only in-frame clonotypes and omits some of them. For V, J and clone size, that table is used; D and trimming come from the DNA. The table has approximately 210,000 clones, approximately 81% seen once. Input material: peripheral blood. The sequence derives from a woman aged 80 or older with acute or convalescent COVID-19.

The CDR3 DNA follows: TGTGCCAGCAGTTCCCTGGGACAGTATAGACGGAGCAATCAGCCCCAGCATTTT. Protein: CASSSLGQYRRSNQPQHF. This rearrangement joins TRBV27 to TRBJ1-5; TRBD1 matches 7 bases. The trim removed 4 bases at V and 1 base at J, leaving 13 bases unmatched. This CDR3 contains 18 residues. Germline CDR1 and CDR2: MNHEY and SMNVEV (reference sequence).